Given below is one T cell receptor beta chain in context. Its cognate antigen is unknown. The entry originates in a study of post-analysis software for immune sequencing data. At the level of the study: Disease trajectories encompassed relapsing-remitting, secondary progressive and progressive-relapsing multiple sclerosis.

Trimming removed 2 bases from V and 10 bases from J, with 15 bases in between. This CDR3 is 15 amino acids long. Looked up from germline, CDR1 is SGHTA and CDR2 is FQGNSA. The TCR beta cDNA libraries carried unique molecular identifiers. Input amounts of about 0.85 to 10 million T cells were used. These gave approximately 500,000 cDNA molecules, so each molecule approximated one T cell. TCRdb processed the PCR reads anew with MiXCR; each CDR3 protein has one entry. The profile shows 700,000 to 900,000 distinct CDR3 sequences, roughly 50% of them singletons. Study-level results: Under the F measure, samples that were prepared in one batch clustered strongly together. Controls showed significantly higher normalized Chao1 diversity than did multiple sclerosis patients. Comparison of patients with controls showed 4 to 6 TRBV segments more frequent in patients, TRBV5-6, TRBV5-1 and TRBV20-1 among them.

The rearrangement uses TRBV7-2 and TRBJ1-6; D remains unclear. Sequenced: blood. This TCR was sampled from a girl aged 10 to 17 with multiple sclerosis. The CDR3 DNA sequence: TGTGCCAGCAGCTTAAAAAGTGGGGATTTCTCACCCCTCCACTTT. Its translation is CASSLKSGDFSPLHF.